This T cell receptor (beta chain) is from a study of shared clonotypes between healthy human individuals. Study-wide results and caveats: Although depth was large, rarefaction showed that sequencing of the sorted subsets was incomplete.

Germline loops: CDR1 LNHNV, CDR2 YYDKDF (reference sequence). V lost 3 bases and J 2 bases, leaving 10 bases between the germline ends. This CDR3 spans 14 amino acids. Comments on this clone: Its cognate antigen is unknown.

For each subset, genomic DNA was distributed in equal portions over several immunoSEQ plates. Template for every sorted-subset replicate PCR totaled approximately 0.2 ug DNA, around 33,000 T cell genomes. Sequenced by immunoSEQ multiplex PCR; TCRdb stores in-frame clones only, minus some. The sample consists of approximately 2.1 million clones, about 92% of them appearing once. This sequence was found in a man aged 18 to 30 in good health. Some clones in this sample may be carry-over from other donors' samples. The sequenced material came from naive CD4+ T cells from PBMCs. Noted subset: CD45RA+ positively selected. The chain couples TRBV15 to TRBJ1-2; D is perhaps TRBD1 (5 bases). CDR3 sequence reads: CATSSGAANYGYTF. The CDR3, as DNA: TGTGCCACCAGCAGCGGGGCAGCCAACTATGGCTACACCTTC.